One T cell receptor (beta chain) is described in this entry. The sample holds a few counts of this clonotype. Its cognate antigen has yet to be identified. No much larger clone exists at a distance of one base, and base qualities are not known. Donors were a few dozen systemically healthy Caucasian individuals from Russia aged roughly 6 to 90 years. Around 9.7 milliliters of peripheral blood were collected from each donor into EDTA-treated Vacutainer tubes. Ficoll-Paque density-gradient centrifugation was used to isolate PBMCs, with at least 7 million obtained per sample. Trizol reagent was used to extract total RNA from PBMCs, with at least 5 micrograms per sample. For every donor, flow cytometry on a PBMC aliquot measured the percentage of naive CD45RAhigh/CD27high T cells. This specimen belongs to a study of blood T cells in healthy people across ages (dated by TCRdb to about 2015). Background for the entire study: In model experiments, roughly one uniquely barcoded TCR beta cDNA molecule per two T cells was captured by template switching. To track age-related changes in TCR beta repertoire diversity, the study relied on deep sequencing normalized with unique cDNA molecular identifiers. The study analyzed two additional independent replicas of 1 million unique cDNA reads from the same blood draw for two donors, one aged 18 to 30 and one aged 80 or older. To avoid experimental bias, donors of different ages were spread randomly across the sequencing lanes. Four age groups were formed from the donors: young (average roughly 15 years), middle-aged (more than 35), aged (about 62) and long-lived (around 82). Results the study describes overall, beyond this receptor: A strong correlation was found between observed TCR beta diversity and the percentage of naive T cells measured by flow cytometry. Compared with the aged group, the long-lived group had more naive CD4+ T cells, fewer expanded clones and increased TCR diversity, a pattern suggesting age selection. Donor CMV infection status was unknown, potentially confounding age-related changes in expanded clonotypes. Observed TCR beta diversity per million T cells fell roughly linearly with age, and a significant reduction was already apparent by age around 40. Since profiling was done on bulk unsorted PBMCs, naive and antigen-experienced compartments could not be conclusively compared. Total diversity estimates from one million sequenced T cells were considered lower bounds and underestimates.

Library generation was performed with 5' RACE. TCRdb lists the instrument as Illumina HiSeq 2500. The second PCR ran for about 6 to 11 cycles and used a J-beta primer mix along with a sample-barcoded 5' primer. Each TCR beta cDNA molecule received a unique molecular identifier from a template-switch 5' adaptor carrying 12 random nucleotides. Each sample yielded at least 3 million CDR3-containing paired-end reads. The Mint cDNA synthesis kit, primed by a TRBC-specific oligonucleotide, was used to synthesize first-strand cDNA from all RNA. All cDNA was treated with uracil-DNA glycosylase and then went through a first 18-cycle PCR with the universal primers M1SS and BC2_uni_R. Regarding the original processing steps: Normalization of each sample was performed by random selection of 1 million high-quality reads, each carrying a distinct molecular identifier. Instead of being binned into consensus sequences, reads that shared molecular identifiers were thrown out. CDR3 identification, clonotype clustering and error correction used MiTCR with a Q25 quality threshold and the strictest error-elimination algorithm. A nonparametric unseen species model with Euler transformation was used to estimate a lower bound on total TCR beta diversity. TCRdb's own reprocessing of the public reads used fastp at Q25 and MiXCR and kept productive beta chains. For every CDR3 protein sequence, its rows merge into one entry that carries the most common genes and DNA. TCRdb's processing, not the authors', yielded these V and J calls. The sample table records 850,000 to 1,100,000 distinct CDR3 sequences; more than 30% of these occur just once. The ten largest clones capture roughly 14% of the sample.

Counted from cysteine to phenylalanine, this CDR3 has 16 amino acids. Only the CDR3 part of the read is kept: 48 bases, read in frame from the first base. Per the germline V gene, SGHRS is the CDR1 and YFSETQ is the CDR2. The junction carries 17 bases between V and J, which are trimmed by 5 bases and 2 bases respectively. Sequenced: blood. The chain uses TRBV5-1 and TRBJ2-1; a weak D assignment points to TRBD1 (5 bases agree). This receptor was taken from a man aged 18-30 years in good health. The DNA sequence is given as TGCGCCAGCAGAGAGACAGTTTCTAAGACCTACAATGAGCAGTTCTTC. Its protein is CASRETVSKTYNEQFF.